The 18 T cell receptor beta chains given below trace back to one sample, sequenced in a study of graft-versus-host responses after intestinal transplantation. This table comes from immunoSEQ multiplex PCR, and its TCRdb copy is limited to in-frame clones, with some not included. The repertoire has under 45,000 clones, approximately 94% of them found once; the top ten carry 0.22%. The antigens these receptors bind are not known. Sequenced material: unstimulated CD4+ T cells sorted from spleen or lymph node cells, taken before transplant. The receptors originated from a human donor who was the organ donor for an intestinal transplant.

The chain employs TRBV11-2 and TRBJ1-2; a weak D match, TRBD1 (5 bases). In germline, CDR1 is SGHAT, CDR2 FQNNGV. Trimming removed 7 bases at V and 8 bases at J, with 23 bases between. The length of the CDR3 is 15 residues. Written as DNA, the CDR3 is TGTGCCAGCAACGTCGGGGGATTAGGATCTCGAGGCTACACCTTC. It is translated as CASNVGGLGSRGYTF.

The gene calls are TRBV6-5 and TRBJ1-4; a possible D gene is TRBD1 (6 bases). This CDR3 spans 14 amino acids. Germline CDR1 and CDR2: MNHEY and SVGAGI. V lost 7 bases, J lost 12 bases, and 21 bases lay in between. The CDR3 loop reads CASKEQGRPSELFF. DNA of the CDR3: TGTGCCAGCAAGGAACAGGGTCGTCCCAGTGAACTGTTTTTT.

This rearrangement joins TRBV4-1 to TRBJ2-3; no firm D call. This CDR3 region has 15 residues. Deletions cut 3 bases from V and 4 bases from J, with 14 bases between. The germline V gene has CDR1 MGHRA and CDR2 YSYEKL. The DNA of the CDR3 is TGCGCCAGCAGCCATCCAGGACGGAGCTCAGATACGCAGTATTTT. It is translated as CASSHPGRSSDTQYF.

The DNA for the CDR3 is TGTGCCAGCAGCACCGGGACAGGGGGCCGGGAGACCCAGTACTTC. It encodes CASSTGTGGRETQYF. This chain links TRBV7-6 with TRBJ2-5; 12 bases match TRBD1. The trim removed 5 bases at V and 5 bases at J, leaving 6 bases unmatched. The CDR3 runs to 15 residues. The germline gives CDR1 SGHVS, CDR2 FNYEAQ.

J is TRBJ1-1 and V is TRBV4-2; possible D gene TRBD1, 5 bases. V lost 5 bases, J lost 4 bases, and 17 bases lay in between. Per germline, CDR1 LGHNA and CDR2 YNFKEQ. The CDR3 extends over 15 amino acids. CDR3: CASSLALAGVTEAFF. The CDR3 DNA follows: TGTGCCAGCAGCTTGGCCTTAGCGGGGGTCACTGAAGCTTTCTTT.

The DNA for the CDR3 is TGTGCCAGCAGGCGGACTAGCGGGCCTGCGTACATTCAGTACTTC. This translates into CASRRTSGPAYIQYF. The rearrangement joins TRBV7-2 to TRBJ2-4; 11 bases match TRBD2. Trimming cost V 6 bases and J 8 bases; bases outside gene matches: 9. The CDR3 loop spans 15 amino acids. CDR1 and CDR2 from the germline V gene are SGHTA and FQGNSA.

The gene calls are TRBV10-3 and TRBJ2-7; 11 nucleotides match TRBD1. The CDR3 loop spans 14 amino acids. CDR1 and CDR2 from the germline V gene are ENHRY and SYGVKD. The V gene end was trimmed by 7 bases and the J gene end by 5 bases; junction bases not matched to a gene: 7. The CDR3 nucleotides read TGTGCCATCAACCCCGGACAGGGGGCCCACGAGCAGTACTTC. Translated: CAINPGQGAHEQYF.

The gene calls are TRBV13 and TRBJ1-2; the D is unclear. V gave up 1 base and J gave up 5 bases, with 11 bases separating them. CDR1 and CDR2 (germline): PRHDT, FYEKMQ (reference sequence). The CDR3 runs to 14 residues. In DNA form, the CDR3 reads TGTGCCAGCAGCTTAGCGCCCAAATTATATGGCTACACCTTC. It is translated as CASSLAPKLYGYTF.

The chain has TRBV28 and TRBJ2-3, with 9 bases matching TRBD2. V gave up 10 bases and J gave up 2 bases; unmatched junction bases: 4. The CDR3 extends over 13 amino acids. Germline V gene sequence: CDR1 MDHEN, CDR2 SYDVKM. CDR3 residues: CATLAGFTDTQYF. CDR3 in DNA: TGTGCCACTCTAGCGGGGTTCACAGATACGCAGTATTTT.

The chain carries TRBV6-6 and TRBJ2-4; a possible D gene is TRBD2 (5 bases). Germline-derived CDR1 and CDR2 are MNHNY and SVGAGI (reference sequence). V was shortened by 6 bases and J by 5 bases, with 14 bases between the two germline ends. CDR3 length: 14 amino acids. The CDR3, as DNA: TGTGCCAGCAGACAACTAGAGTCTCAAAACATTCAGTACTTC. Translation gives CASRQLESQNIQYF.

The CDR3 sequence: CASSRTGTSGETQYF. As DNA, the CDR3 is TGTGCCAGCAGCCGAACCGGGACTAGCGGGGAGACCCAGTACTTC. The genes are TRBV7-3 and TRBJ2-5; 12 positions agree with TRBD2. Germline trimming cut 5 bases from V and 5 bases from J; bases unmatched to any gene: 6. CDR1 is SGHTA and CDR2 is FQGTGA in the germline V gene. CDR3 length: 15 amino acids.

This rearrangement joins TRBV4-1 to TRBJ2-1, with 11 bases identical to TRBD2. With V trimmed by 3 bases and J by 6 bases, 7 bases remained unmatched. CDR3 length: 16 amino acids. The V gene's germline CDR1 is MGHRA and CDR2 YSYEKL. The CDR3 sequence: CASSQDPGLAGNEQFF. The CDR3 DNA follows: TGCGCCAGCAGCCAGGATCCCGGACTAGCGGGCAATGAGCAGTTCTTC.

The chain recombines TRBV10-1 with TRBJ2-3; 8 nucleotides align to TRBD2. The CDR3 covers 15 residues. Looked up from germline, CDR1 is WNHNN and CDR2 is SYGVQD (reference sequence). J gave up 1 base and V 0 bases, and 0 bases lay outside the gene matches. CDR3 DNA sequence: TGCGCCAGCAGTGAGTCGCGGGGGGGCACAGATACGCAGTATTTT. It specifies CASSESRGGTDTQYF.

This chain links TRBV9 with TRBJ2-3; 7 nucleotides agree with TRBD2. This CDR3 comprises 17 residues. CDR1 SGDLS and CDR2 YYNGEE come from the germline V gene. Unmatched junction bases numbered 15, after V lost 4 bases and J lost 4 bases. CDR3 residues: CASSLTLSGVEADTQYF. The CDR3 nucleotides are TGTGCCAGCAGCCTGACCTTGAGCGGGGTAGAGGCAGATACGCAGTATTTT.

The chain carries TRBV6-1 and TRBJ1-1; the D gene is possibly TRBD1 (5 bases). Germline V CDR1 and CDR2: MNHNS, SASEGT. The CDR3 has 14 amino acids. V lost 4 bases and J lost 0, with 9 bases in between. The CDR3 loop reads CASSAGRLNTEAFF. The CDR3 DNA reads as TGTGCCAGCAGTGCGGGACGGCTGAACACTGAAGCTTTCTTT.

This chain links TRBV9 with TRBJ2-2; 8 bases align to TRBD1. CDR3 length: 15 amino acids. J gave up 3 bases and V 4 bases, and 5 bases lay outside the gene matches. Germline assignment: CDR1 SGDLS and CDR2 YYNGEE. CDR3 residues: CASSSQGAHTGELFF. In nucleotides, the CDR3 is TGTGCCAGCAGCTCTCAGGGGGCACACACCGGGGAGCTGTTTTTT.

This sequence joins TRBV7-6 and TRBJ2-5, with 11 bases matching TRBD2. V was pared by 5 bases and J by 1 base, with 9 bases of the junction left unmatched. CDR1 is SGHVS and CDR2 is FNYEAQ in the germline V gene. The CDR3 is made up of 17 amino acids. Here the CDR3 reads CASSHPGGTSGQETQYF. DNA of the CDR3: TGTGCCAGCAGCCACCCGGGAGGGACTAGCGGCCAAGAGACCCAGTACTTC.

The rearrangement links TRBV28 to TRBJ1-2, with 8 bases fitting TRBD1. CDR1 is MDHEN and CDR2 is SYDVKM in the germline V gene. The CDR3 is 18 amino acids. Unmatched junction bases numbered 18, after V lost 2 bases and J lost 7 bases. DNA of the CDR3: TGTGCCAGCAGTTTACTCTGGGAGATTCAGGGGGCGGGCGGTGGCTACACCTTC. Amino acids: CASSLLWEIQGAGGGYTF.